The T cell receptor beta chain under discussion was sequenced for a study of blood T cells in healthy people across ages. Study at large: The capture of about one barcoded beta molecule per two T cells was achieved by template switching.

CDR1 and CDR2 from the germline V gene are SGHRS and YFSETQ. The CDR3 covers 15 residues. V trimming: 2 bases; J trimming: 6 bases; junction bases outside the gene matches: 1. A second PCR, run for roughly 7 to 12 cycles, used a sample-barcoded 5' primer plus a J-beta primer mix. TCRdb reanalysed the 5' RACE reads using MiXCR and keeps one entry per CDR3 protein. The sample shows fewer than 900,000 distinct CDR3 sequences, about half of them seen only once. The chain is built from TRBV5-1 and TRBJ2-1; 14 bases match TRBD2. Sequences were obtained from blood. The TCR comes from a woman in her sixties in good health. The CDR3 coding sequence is TGCGCCAGCAGCTTCGGGACTAGCGGGAGCAATGAGCAGTTCTTC. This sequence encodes CASSFGTSGSNEQFF.